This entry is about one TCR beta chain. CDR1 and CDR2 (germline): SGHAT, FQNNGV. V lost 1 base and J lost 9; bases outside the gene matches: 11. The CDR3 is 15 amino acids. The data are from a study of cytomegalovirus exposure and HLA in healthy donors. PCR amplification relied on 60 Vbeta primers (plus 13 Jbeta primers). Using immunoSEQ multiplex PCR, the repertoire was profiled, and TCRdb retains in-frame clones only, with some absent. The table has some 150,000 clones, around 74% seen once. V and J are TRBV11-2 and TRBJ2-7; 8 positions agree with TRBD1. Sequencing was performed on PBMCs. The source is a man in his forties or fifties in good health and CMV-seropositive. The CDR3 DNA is TGTGCCAGCAGCTTAGGCCAGGGGGCTGGGATACTGCAGTACTTC. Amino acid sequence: CASSLGQGAGILQYF.